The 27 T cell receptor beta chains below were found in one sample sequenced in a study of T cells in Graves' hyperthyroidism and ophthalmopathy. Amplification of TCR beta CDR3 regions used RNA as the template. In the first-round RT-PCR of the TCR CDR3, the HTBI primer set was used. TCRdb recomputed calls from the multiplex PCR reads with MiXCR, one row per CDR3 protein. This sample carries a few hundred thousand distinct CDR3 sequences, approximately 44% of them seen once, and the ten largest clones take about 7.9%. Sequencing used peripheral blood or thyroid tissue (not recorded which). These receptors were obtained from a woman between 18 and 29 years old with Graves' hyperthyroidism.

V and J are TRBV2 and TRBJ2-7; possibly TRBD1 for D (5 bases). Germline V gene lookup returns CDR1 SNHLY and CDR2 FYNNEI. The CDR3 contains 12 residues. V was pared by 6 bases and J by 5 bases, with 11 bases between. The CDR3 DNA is TGTGCCAGCAGCGAGTACAGGAACGAGCAGTACTTC. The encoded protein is CASSEYRNEQYF. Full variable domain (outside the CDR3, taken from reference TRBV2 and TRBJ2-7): EPEVTQTPSHQVTQMGQEVILRCVPISNHLYFYWYRQILGQKVEFLVSFYNNEISEKSEIFDDQFSVERPDGSNFTLKIRSTKLEDSAMYFCASSEYRNEQYFGPGTRLTVT.

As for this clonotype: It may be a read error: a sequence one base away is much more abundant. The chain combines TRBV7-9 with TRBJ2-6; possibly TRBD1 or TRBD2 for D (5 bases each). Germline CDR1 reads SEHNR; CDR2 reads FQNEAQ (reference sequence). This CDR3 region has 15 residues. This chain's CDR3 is CASSPQRAGANVLAF. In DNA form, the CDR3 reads TGTGCCAGCAGCCCCCAGAGGGCTGGGGCCAACGTCCTGGCTTTC.

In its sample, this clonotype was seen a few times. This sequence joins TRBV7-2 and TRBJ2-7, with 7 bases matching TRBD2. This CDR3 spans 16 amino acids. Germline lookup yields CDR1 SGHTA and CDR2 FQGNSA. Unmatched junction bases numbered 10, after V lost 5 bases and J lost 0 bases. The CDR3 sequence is CASSQDPSGSSYEQYF. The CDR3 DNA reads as TGTGCCAGCAGCCAAGACCCTAGCGGTAGCTCCTACGAGCAGTACTTC.

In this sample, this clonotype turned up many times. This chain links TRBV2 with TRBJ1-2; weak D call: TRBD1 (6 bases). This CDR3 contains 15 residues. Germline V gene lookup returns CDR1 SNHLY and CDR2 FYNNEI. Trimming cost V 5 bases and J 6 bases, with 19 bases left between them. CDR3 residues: CASSRSPARGDGYTF. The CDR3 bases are TGTGCCAGCAGTCGCAGCCCGGCCAGGGGAGATGGCTACACCTTC.

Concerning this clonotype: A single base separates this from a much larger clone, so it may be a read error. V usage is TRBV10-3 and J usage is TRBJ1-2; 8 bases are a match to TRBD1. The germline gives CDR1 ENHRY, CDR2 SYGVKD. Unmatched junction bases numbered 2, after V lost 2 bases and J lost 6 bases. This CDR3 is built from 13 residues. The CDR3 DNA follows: TGTGCCATCAGTGAGGACAGGGGAAATGGCTACACCTTC. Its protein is CAISEDRGNGYTF.

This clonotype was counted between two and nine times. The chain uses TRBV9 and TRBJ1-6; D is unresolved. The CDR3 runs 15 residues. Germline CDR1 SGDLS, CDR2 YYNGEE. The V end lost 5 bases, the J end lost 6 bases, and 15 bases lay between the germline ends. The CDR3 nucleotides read TGTGCCAGCAGTTTACCCGGACGGATTAATTCACCCCTCCACTTT. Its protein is CASSLPGRINSPLHF.

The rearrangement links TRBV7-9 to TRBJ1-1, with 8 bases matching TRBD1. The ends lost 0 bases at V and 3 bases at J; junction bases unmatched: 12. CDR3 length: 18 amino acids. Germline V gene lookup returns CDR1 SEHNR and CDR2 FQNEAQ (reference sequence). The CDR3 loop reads CASSLASAGGVRDTEAFF. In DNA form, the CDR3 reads TGTGCCAGCAGCTTAGCCTCCGCAGGGGGCGTAAGGGACACTGAAGCTTTCTTT.

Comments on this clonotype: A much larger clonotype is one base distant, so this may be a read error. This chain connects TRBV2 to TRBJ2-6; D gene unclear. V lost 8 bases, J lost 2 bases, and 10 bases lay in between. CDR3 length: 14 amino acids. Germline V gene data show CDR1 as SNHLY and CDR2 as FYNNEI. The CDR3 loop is CASGPAPGANVLTF. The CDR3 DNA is TGTGCCAGCGGACCGGCTCCTGGGGCCAACGTCCTGACTTTC.

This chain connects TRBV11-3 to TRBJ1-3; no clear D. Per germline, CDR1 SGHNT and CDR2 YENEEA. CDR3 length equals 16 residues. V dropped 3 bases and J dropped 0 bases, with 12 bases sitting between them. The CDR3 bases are TGTGCCAGCAGCTTCCCCCGGCAACCCTCTGGAAACACCATATATTTT. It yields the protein CASSFPRQPSGNTIYF.

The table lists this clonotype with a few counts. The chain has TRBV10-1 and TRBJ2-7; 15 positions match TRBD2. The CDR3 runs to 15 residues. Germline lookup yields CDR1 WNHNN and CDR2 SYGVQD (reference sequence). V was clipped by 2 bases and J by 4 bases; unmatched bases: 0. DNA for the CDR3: TGCGCCAGCAGTGAGGGGACTAGCGGGAGGTACGAGCAGTACTTC. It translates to CASSEGTSGRYEQYF.

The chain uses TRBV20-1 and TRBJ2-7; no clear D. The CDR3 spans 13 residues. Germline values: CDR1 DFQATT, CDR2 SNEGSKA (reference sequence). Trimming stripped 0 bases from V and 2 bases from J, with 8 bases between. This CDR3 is CSARDTRAYEQYF. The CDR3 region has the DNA TGCAGTGCTAGAGATACTCGGGCCTACGAGCAGTACTTC.

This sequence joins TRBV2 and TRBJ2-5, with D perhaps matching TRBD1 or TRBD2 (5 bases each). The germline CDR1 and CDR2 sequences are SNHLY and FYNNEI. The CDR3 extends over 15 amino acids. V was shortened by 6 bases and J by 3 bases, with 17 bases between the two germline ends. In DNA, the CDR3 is TGTGCCAGCAGCTATCTCGGGGCAGTCAAAGAGACCCAGTACTTC. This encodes CASSYLGAVKETQYF.

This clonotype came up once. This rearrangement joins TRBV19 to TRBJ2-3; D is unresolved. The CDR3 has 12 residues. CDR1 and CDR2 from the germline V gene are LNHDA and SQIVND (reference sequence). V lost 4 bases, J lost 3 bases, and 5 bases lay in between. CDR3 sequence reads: CASSRMTDTQYF. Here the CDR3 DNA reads TGTGCCAGTAGTAGGATGACAGATACGCAGTATTTT.

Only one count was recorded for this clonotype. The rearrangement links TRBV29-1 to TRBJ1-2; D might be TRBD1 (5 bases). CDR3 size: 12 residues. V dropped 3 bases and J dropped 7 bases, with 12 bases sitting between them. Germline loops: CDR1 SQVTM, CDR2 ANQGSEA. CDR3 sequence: CSVEEGTVGYTF. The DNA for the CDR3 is TGCAGCGTTGAGGAGGGGACGGTTGGCTACACCTTC.

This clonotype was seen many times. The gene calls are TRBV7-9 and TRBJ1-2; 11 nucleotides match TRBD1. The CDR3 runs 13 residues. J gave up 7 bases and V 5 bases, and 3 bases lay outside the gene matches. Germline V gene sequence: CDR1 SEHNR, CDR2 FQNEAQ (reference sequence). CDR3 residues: CASSRTGGGGYTF. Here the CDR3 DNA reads TGTGCCAGCAGCCGGACAGGGGGCGGTGGCTACACCTTC.

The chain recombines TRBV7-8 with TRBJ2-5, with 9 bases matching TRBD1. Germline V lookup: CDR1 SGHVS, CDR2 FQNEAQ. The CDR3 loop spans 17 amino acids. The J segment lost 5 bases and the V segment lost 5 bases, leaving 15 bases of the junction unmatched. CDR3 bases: TGTGCCAGCAGCCTATACGGGACAGGGTCTAGCTCTGAGACCCAGTACTTC. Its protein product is CASSLYGTGSSSETQYF.

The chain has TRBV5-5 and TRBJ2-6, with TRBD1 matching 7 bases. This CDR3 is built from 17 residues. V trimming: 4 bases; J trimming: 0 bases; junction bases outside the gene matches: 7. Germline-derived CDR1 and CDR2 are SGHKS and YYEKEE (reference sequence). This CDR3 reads CASSRERQGSGANVLTF. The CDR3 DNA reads TGTGCCAGCAGCCGGGAAAGACAGGGCTCTGGGGCCAACGTCCTGACTTTC. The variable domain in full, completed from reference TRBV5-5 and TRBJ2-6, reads DAGVTQSPTHLIKTRGQQVTLRCSPISGHKSVSWYQQVLGQGPQFIFQYYEKEERGRGNFPDRFSARQFPNYSSELNVNALLLGDSALYLCASSRERQGSGANVLTFGAGSRLTVL.

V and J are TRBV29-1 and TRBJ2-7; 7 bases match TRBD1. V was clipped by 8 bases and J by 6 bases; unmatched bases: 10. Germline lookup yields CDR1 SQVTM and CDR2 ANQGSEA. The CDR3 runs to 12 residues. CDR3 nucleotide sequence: TGCAGCTCCGGGACAGTTCGGAGCGAGCAGTACTTC. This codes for CSSGTVRSEQYF.

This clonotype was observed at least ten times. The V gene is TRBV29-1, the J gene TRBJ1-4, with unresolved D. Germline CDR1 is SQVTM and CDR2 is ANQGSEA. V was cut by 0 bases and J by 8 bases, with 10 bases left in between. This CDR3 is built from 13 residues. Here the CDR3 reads CSVEEDGGEKLFF. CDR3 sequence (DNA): TGCAGCGTTGAAGAGGACGGTGGAGAAAAACTGTTTTTT.

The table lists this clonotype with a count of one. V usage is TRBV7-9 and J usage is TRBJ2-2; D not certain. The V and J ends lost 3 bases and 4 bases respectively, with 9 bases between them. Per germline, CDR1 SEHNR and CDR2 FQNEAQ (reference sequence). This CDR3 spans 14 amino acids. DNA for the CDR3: TGTGCCAGCAGCTTTTCCGGACCCACCGGGGAGCTGTTTTTT. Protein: CASSFSGPTGELFF. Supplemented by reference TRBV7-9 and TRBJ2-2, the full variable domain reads DTGVSQNPRHKITKRGQNVTFRCDPISEHNRLYWYRQTLGQGPEFLTYFQNEAQLEKSRLLSDRFSAERPKGSFSTLEIQRTEQGDSAMYLCASSFSGPTGELFFGEGSRLTVL.

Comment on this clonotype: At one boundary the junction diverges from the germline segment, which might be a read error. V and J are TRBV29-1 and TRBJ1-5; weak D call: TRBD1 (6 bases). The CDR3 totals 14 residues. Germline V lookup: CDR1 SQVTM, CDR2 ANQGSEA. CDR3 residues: CSVGGGLGKQPQHF. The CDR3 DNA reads TGCAGCGTCGGGGGGGGGCTAGGCAAACAGCCCCAGCATTTT.

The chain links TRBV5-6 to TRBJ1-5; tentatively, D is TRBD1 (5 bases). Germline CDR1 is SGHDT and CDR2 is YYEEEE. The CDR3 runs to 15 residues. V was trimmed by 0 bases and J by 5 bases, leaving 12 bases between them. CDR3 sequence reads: CASSLAGSGDQPQHF. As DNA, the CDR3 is TGTGCCAGCAGCTTGGCAGGGTCGGGAGATCAGCCCCAGCATTTT.

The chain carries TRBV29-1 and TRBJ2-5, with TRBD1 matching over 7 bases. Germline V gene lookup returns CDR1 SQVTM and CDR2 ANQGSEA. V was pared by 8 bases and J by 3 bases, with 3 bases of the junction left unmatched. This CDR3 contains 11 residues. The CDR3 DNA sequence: TGCAGCTATGACAGGGAAGAGACCCAGTACTTC. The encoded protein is CSYDREETQYF.

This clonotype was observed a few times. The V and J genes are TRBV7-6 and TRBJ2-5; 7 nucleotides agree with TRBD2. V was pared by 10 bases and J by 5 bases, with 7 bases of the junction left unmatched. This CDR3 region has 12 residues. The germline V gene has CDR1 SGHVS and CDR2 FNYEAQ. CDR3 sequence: CATDDGRETQYF. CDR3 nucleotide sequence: TGTGCCACCGACGACGGGAGGGAGACCCAGTACTTC.

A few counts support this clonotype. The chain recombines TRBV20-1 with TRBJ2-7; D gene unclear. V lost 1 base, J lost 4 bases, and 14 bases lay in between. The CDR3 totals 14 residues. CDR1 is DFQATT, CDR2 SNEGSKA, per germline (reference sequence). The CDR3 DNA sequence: TGCAGTGCTAGAGGTGACGCAGGTCAATACGAGCAGTACTTC. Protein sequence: CSARGDAGQYEQYF.

CDR3 in amino acids: CSAIDRLRGYGYTF. The CDR3 region has the DNA TGCAGTGCTATAGACCGACTCCGCGGCTATGGCTACACCTTC. This chain joins TRBV20-1 and TRBJ1-2, with D unresolved. This CDR3 is 14 amino acids long. V was cut by 4 bases and J by 4 bases, with 16 bases left in between. Per the germline V gene, CDR1 is DFQATT and CDR2 is SNEGSKA (reference sequence).

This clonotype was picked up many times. For the CDR3, the DNA is TGCAGCAGGGGGGACGAGCAGTACTTC. It translates to CSRGDEQYF. The chain has TRBV29-1 and TRBJ2-7, with D possibly being TRBD1 or TRBD2 (6 bases each). V lost 8 bases, J lost 5 bases, and 7 bases lay in between. The CDR3 spans 9 residues. Germline CDR1 and CDR2: SQVTM and ANQGSEA.